The 20 T cell receptor beta chains given below trace back to one sample, sequenced in a study of blood T cell repertoires in COVID-19. The table came from immunoSEQ multiplex PCR; TCRdb's copy has only in-frame clones and leaves some out. The table has about 310,000 clones, approximately 85% seen once. The sample taken for sequencing was PBMCs or T cells enriched from blood (not recorded which). The source of these receptors is a man aged 30 to 45 who had recovered from COVID-19.

The J gene is TRBJ2-2, the V gene TRBV9, with D perhaps matching TRBD1 (6 bases). Trimming cost V 0 bases and J 5 bases, with 11 bases left between them. Per the germline V gene, CDR1 is SGDLS and CDR2 is YYNGEE. This CDR3 is 15 amino acids long. The CDR3: CASSVVGGDTGELFF. As DNA, the CDR3 is TGTGCCAGCAGCGTAGTAGGGGGAGATACCGGGGAGCTGTTTTTT.

CDR3 coding DNA: TGCGCCAGCAGCTTGGGCGGGAGTAACTATGGCTACACCTTC. Its protein product is CASSLGGSNYGYTF. This chain links TRBV5-1 with TRBJ1-2; no reliable D call. V dropped 0 bases and J dropped 1 base, with 7 bases sitting between them. Germline CDR1 and CDR2: SGHRS and YFSETQ. The CDR3 is 14 amino acids. The full variable domain, in which reference TRBV5-1 and TRBJ1-2 provide the parts outside the CDR3, is KAGVTQTPRYLIKTRGQQVTLSCSPISGHRSVSWYQQTPGQGLQFLFEYFSETQRNKGNFPGRFSGRQFSNSRSEMNVSTLELGDSALYLCASSLGGSNYGYTFGSGTRLTVV.

This chain links TRBV19 with TRBJ1-1; D is ambiguous. The CDR3 runs to 11 residues. The V end was cut by 8 bases, the J end by 4 bases, with 8 bases between. The germline V gene has CDR1 LNHDA and CDR2 SQIVND (reference sequence). CDR3 DNA sequence: TGTGCCAGTCGACTCGGCACTGAAGCTTTCTTT. Translating gives CASRLGTEAFF.

The CDR3 nucleotides are TGTGCCAGCAGCACCTCGACAGAGATTAACTATGGCTACACCTTC. Its protein product is CASSTSTEINYGYTF. The genes are TRBV7-8 and TRBJ1-2; D perhaps matches TRBD1 (5 bases). Germline-derived CDR1 and CDR2 are SGHVS and FQNEAQ. V shed 5 bases and J shed 1 base, with 14 bases lying between them. CDR3 length: 15 amino acids.

The CDR3 sequence is CAWGQGENTEAFF. The CDR3, as DNA: TGTGCCTGGGGACAGGGGGAAAACACTGAAGCTTTCTTT. This chain uses TRBV30 with TRBJ1-1; 10 nucleotides match TRBD1. There are 13 residues in the CDR3. Germline CDR1 GTSNPN, CDR2 SVGIG (reference sequence). Trimming cost V 5 bases and J 2 bases; bases outside gene matches: 2.

CDR3 nucleotide sequence: TGCGCCAGCAGCTCTGGACAGGGGGGAAGTGAAAAACTGTTTTTT. This translates into CASSSGQGGSEKLFF. The chain links TRBV5-1 to TRBJ1-4, with 10 bases matching TRBD1. Trimming took 3 bases from V and 7 from J; bases not matched to a gene: 6. The CDR3 sequence is 15 residues long. Germline V lookup: CDR1 SGHRS, CDR2 YFSETQ.

The V gene is TRBV5-4, the J gene TRBJ2-1; D is undetermined. The CDR3 covers 12 residues. CDR1 and CDR2 from the germline V gene are SGHNT and YYREEE (reference sequence). Trimming took off 4 bases at V and 6 bases at J, with 8 bases between the two ends. CDR3 nucleotide sequence: TGTGCCAGCAGCAGAGAAGCCAATGAGCAGTTCTTC. Translation gives CASSREANEQFF. Variable domain in full (rest from reference TRBV5-4 and TRBJ2-1): ETGVTQSPTHLIKTRGQQVTLRCSSQSGHNTVSWYQQALGQGPQFIFQYYREEENGRGNFPPRFSGLQFPNYSSELNVNALELDDSALYLCASSREANEQFFGPGTRLTVL.

The chain couples TRBV29-1 to TRBJ2-7; TRBD1 agrees at 7 bases. V gave up 6 bases and J gave up 3 bases; unmatched junction bases: 17. Germline CDR1 is SQVTM and CDR2 is ANQGSEA. The CDR3 length is 16 residues. The CDR3 DNA is TGCAGCGTCGTTCGTCATCGGACGGGACAGCTCTACGAGCAGTACTTC. It specifies CSVVRHRTGQLYEQYF.

The J gene is TRBJ2-2, the V gene TRBV11-3; 11 nucleotides agree with TRBD1. In germline, CDR1 is SGHNT, CDR2 YENEEA. The CDR3 runs to 15 residues. V dropped 4 bases and J dropped 7; count of bases not matched to a gene: 5. The CDR3 here is CASSSGQGAFGELFF. In DNA, the CDR3 is TGTGCCAGCAGCTCCGGACAGGGGGCCTTCGGGGAGCTGTTTTTT.

This chain connects TRBV7-2 to TRBJ1-2; D is uncertain. Trimming cost V 1 base and J 3 bases, with 6 bases left between them. This CDR3 comprises 13 residues. Per the germline V gene, CDR1 is SGHTA and CDR2 is FQGNSA. CDR3 loop: CASSLGQYYGYTF. CDR3 DNA sequence: TGTGCCAGCAGCTTAGGACAATACTATGGCTACACCTTC.

The rearrangement uses TRBV29-1 and TRBJ2-7; 12 bases agree with TRBD2. Germline lookup yields CDR1 SQVTM and CDR2 ANQGSEA. The CDR3 has 13 residues. The V segment lost 7 bases and the J segment 4 bases; nucleotides outside the gene matches: 5. CDR3 in amino acids: CSGTSGGIYEQYF. DNA for the CDR3: TGCAGCGGTACTAGCGGGGGGATTTACGAGCAGTACTTC.

The table lists this clone with a few counts. The gene calls are TRBV12-3 or TRBV12-4 and TRBJ1-3, with D unclear. The CDR3 length is 13 residues. The V end was cut by 0 bases, the J end by 6 bases, with 6 bases between. CDR3 loop: CASSLAGENTIYF. CDR3 coding DNA: TGTGCCAGCAGTTTAGCGGGAGAAAACACCATATATTTT.

The rearrangement joins TRBV5-1 to TRBJ1-3; no definite D call. Trimming stripped 2 bases from V and 0 bases from J, with 9 bases between. Germline CDR1 and CDR2: SGHRS and YFSETQ. This CDR3 region has 15 residues. The CDR3 loop reads CASSFNGDSGNTIYF. CDR3 nucleotides: TGCGCCAGCAGCTTTAACGGAGACTCTGGAAACACCATATATTTT.

The gene calls are TRBV3-1 (or the pseudogene TRBV3-2) and TRBJ1-2, with D possibly being TRBD1 (5 bases). Trimming stripped 6 bases from V and 1 base from J, with 9 bases between. In germline, CDR1 is LGHDT, CDR2 YNNKEL (reference sequence). This CDR3 has 13 amino acids. CDR3: CASRQGVNYGYTF. In DNA form, the CDR3 reads TGTGCCAGCAGGCAGGGTGTTAACTATGGCTACACCTTC.

Written as DNA, the CDR3 is TGTGCCAGCAGCCAACAGGGAGTGGGTCAGCCCCAGCATTTT. Its translation: CASSQQGVGQPQHF. V usage is TRBV5-4 and J usage is TRBJ1-5, with D maybe TRBD1 (6 bases). CDR1 and CDR2 from the germline V gene are SGHNT and YYREEE (reference sequence). CDR3 length: 14 residues. The V gene lost 4 bases and the J gene lost 6 bases, with 14 bases spanning the gap.

This clone was picked up one time. The J gene is TRBJ1-2, the V gene TRBV5-1, with D unresolved. CDR1 and CDR2 from the germline V gene are SGHRS and YFSETQ. This CDR3 region has 14 residues. The V end lost 6 bases, the J end lost 4 bases, and 16 bases lay between the germline ends. CDR3 sequence: CASTRTGGVYGYTF. In DNA form, the CDR3 reads TGCGCCAGCACCCGCACGGGAGGAGTCTATGGCTACACCTTC.

The CDR3 sequence is CATSPGNEKLFF. In DNA, the CDR3 is TGTGCCACCTCCCCGGGGAATGAAAAACTGTTTTTT. V usage is TRBV24-1 and J usage is TRBJ1-4; D is unclear. Germline assignment: CDR1 KGHDR and CDR2 SFDVKD. The V end was cut by 9 bases, the J end by 5 bases, with 9 bases between. CDR3 length equals 12 residues.

The V gene is TRBV5-6, the J gene TRBJ1-1; unclear D gene. V lost 2 bases and J 4 bases, leaving 6 bases between the germline ends. The CDR3 totals 12 residues. CDR1 and CDR2 (germline): SGHDT, YYEEEE. The CDR3 DNA follows: TGTGCCAGCAGCTTCGTAGCCACTGAAGCTTTCTTT. Its protein is CASSFVATEAFF.

This chain links TRBV5-1 with TRBJ2-7, with D tentatively TRBD1 (6 bases). The CDR3 covers 15 residues. CDR1 is SGHRS and CDR2 is YFSETQ in the germline V gene. Trimming removed 0 bases from V and 0 bases from J, with 10 bases in between. CDR3: CASSLGTATSYEQYF. Here the CDR3 DNA reads TGCGCCAGCAGCTTGGGGACAGCCACCTCCTACGAGCAGTACTTC.

This clone occurred once. The J gene is TRBJ2-5, the V gene TRBV5-1, with a possible D match to TRBD2 (5 bases). V was trimmed by 4 bases and J by 0 bases, leaving 13 bases between them. CDR3 size: 15 residues. The germline V gene has CDR1 SGHRS and CDR2 YFSETQ. CDR3 protein: CASSPKPGNQETQYF. The CDR3, as DNA: TGCGCCAGCAGCCCTAAGCCGGGGAACCAAGAGACCCAGTACTTC.